Sequencing of this TCR beta chain was carried out in a study of blood T cell repertoires in COVID-19. In the study overall: The study drew acute and convalescent COVID-19 samples from the United States, Italy and Spain. From T cells, B-cell-depleted T cells, or PBMCs came the material, which was cDNA or gDNA.

Trimming pared 2 bases from V and 8 bases from J, leaving 11 bases between. The CDR3 is 13 amino acids. Per the germline V gene, CDR1 is SGHKS and CDR2 is YYEKEE (reference sequence). Per the study methods: Nucleated cell counts were estimated from reference gene primer amplification. Using immunoSEQ multiplex PCR, the repertoire was profiled, and TCRdb retains in-frame clones only, with some absent. D and trimming come from the DNA, and the V and J calls and clone size come from that table. The top ten hold about 7.4% of the sample, which has some 110,000 clones, approximately 87% seen once. This TCR was sampled from a man aged 70 or older who had recovered from COVID-19. The gene calls are TRBV5-5 and TRBJ2-4, with D perhaps matching TRBD2 (6 bases). Sequencing was performed on peripheral blood. The CDR3 is CASSFPGRDIQYF. For the CDR3, the DNA is TGTGCCAGCAGCTTCCCCGGGAGAGACATTCAGTACTTC.